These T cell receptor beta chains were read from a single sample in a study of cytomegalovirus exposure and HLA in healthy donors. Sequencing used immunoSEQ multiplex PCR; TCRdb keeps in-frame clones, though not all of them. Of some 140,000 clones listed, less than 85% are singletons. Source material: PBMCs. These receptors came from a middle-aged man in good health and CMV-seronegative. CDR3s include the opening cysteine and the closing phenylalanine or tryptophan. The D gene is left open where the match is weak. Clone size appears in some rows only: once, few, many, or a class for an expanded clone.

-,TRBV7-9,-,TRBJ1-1,CASSPGLFPFF,TGTGCCAGCAGCCCCGGTCTGTTCCCTTTCTTT
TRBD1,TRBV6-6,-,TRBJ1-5,CASSPDRGNQPQHF,TGTGCCAGCAGCCCGGACAGGGGTAATCAGCCCCAGCATTTT
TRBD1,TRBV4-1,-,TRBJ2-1,CASSQGTGGANEQFF,TGCGCCAGCAGCCAGGGGACAGGGGGCGCCAATGAGCAGTTCTTC
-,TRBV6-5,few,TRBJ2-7,CASSPTNSGAYEQYF,TGTGCCAGCAGTCCTACGAATAGCGGAGCCTACGAGCAGTACTTC
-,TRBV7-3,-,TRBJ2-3,CASSGGAGGTDTQYF,TGTGCCAGCAGCGGGGGGGCCGGGGGCACAGATACGCAGTATTTT
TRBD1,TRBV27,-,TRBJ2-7,CASSFNLGRQGIGEQYF,TGTGCCAGCAGTTTCAATCTTGGGCGACAGGGGATTGGCGAGCAGTACTTC
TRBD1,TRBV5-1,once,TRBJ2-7,CASSKTGGEQYF,TGCGCCAGCAGCAAAACAGGGGGCGAGCAGTACTTC
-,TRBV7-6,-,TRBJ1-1,CASSLERGSTEAFF,TGTGCCAGCAGCTTAGAGCGGGGGAGCACTGAAGCTTTCTTT
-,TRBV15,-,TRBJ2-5,CATSALRSAQQETQYF,TGTGCCACCAGCGCCCTACGGAGCGCCCAGCAAGAGACCCAGTACTTC
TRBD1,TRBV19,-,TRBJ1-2,CASSDRGNYGYTF,TGTGCCAGTAGCGACAGGGGCAACTATGGCTACACCTTC
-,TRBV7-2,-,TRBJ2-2,CASTLRETGELFF,TGTGCCAGCACCCTTCGGGAGACCGGGGAGCTGTTTTTT
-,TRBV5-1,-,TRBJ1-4,CASKRATNEKLFF,TGCGCCAGCAAGAGAGCAACTAATGAAAAACTGTTTTTT
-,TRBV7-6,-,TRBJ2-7,CASSFERLGPYEQYF,TGTGCCAGCAGCTTTGAAAGACTAGGGCCCTACGAGCAGTACTTC
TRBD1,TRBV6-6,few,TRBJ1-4,CASSSDREKLFF,TGTGCCAGCAGCTCGGACAGGGAAAAACTGTTTTTT
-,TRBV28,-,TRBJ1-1,CASSFGGEWGTEAFF,TGTGCCAGCAGTTTTGGGGGCGAATGGGGTACTGAAGCTTTCTTT
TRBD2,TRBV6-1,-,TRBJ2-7,CASSEGLAGGTYEQYF,TGTGCCAGCAGTGAGGGATTAGCGGGAGGAACCTACGAGCAGTACTTC